This TCR beta chain was documented in a study of cytomegalovirus exposure and HLA in healthy donors. Findings and limits, study-wide: Reported findings show TCR beta sequences accurately forecast HLA-A and HLA-B alleles in most subjects. CMV antigen specificity of three CMV-associated chains was confirmed in vitro.

Germline V CDR1 and CDR2: MGHRA, YSYEKL. CDR3 length equals 15 residues. The V end was cut by 4 bases, the J end by 0 bases, with 10 bases between. PCR primers comprised 60 Vbeta and 13 Jbeta primers. Method: immunoSEQ multiplex PCR; TCRdb's copy keeps in-frame clones and lacks some. This sample has under 150,000 clones, with roughly 82% found just once. Concerning this clone: The antigen is not known.

This chain joins TRBV4-1 and TRBJ1-3; no firm D call. Sequenced sample: PBMCs. The receptor was derived from a male donor in good health and CMV-seronegative. CDR3 nucleotides: TGCGCCAGCAGCCTCCTGAGGAGCTCTGGAAACACCATATATTTT. It specifies CASSLLRSSGNTIYF.